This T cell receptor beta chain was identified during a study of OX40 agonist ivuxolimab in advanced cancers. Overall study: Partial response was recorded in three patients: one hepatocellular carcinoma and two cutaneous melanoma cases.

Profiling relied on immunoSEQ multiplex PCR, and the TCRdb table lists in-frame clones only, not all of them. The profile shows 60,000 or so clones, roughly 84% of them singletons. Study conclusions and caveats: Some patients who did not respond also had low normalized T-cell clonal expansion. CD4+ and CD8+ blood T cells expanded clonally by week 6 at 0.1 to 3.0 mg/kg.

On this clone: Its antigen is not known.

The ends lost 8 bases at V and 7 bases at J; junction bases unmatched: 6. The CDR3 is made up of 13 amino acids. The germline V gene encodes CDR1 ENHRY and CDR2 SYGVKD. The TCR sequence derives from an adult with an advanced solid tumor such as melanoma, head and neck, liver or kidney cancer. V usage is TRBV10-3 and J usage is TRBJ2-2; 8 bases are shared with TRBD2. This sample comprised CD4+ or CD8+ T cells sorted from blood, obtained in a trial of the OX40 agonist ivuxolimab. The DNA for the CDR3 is TGTGCCATCGAGCGGGAGCTGGGCGGGGAGCTGTTTTTT. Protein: CAIERELGGELFF.